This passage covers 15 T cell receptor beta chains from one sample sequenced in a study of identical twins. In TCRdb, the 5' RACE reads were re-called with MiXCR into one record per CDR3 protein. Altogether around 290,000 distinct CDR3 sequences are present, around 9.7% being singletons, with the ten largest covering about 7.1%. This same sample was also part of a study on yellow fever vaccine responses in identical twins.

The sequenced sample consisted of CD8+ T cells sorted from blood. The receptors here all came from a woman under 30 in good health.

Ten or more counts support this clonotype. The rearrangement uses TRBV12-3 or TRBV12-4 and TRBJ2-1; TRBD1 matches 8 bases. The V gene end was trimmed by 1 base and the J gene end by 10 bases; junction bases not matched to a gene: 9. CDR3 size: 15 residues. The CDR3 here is CASSLGTGPAREQFF. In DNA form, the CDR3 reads TGTGCCAGCAGTTTAGGGACAGGGCCCGCGCGGGAGCAGTTCTTC.

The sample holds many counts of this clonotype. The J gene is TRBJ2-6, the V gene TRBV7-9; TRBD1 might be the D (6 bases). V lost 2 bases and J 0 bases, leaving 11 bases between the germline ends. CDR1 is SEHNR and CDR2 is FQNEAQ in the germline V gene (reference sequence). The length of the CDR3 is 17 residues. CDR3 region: CASSLPGATSGANVLTF. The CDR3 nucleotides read TGTGCCAGCAGCTTACCAGGGGCCACCTCTGGGGCCAACGTCCTGACTTTC.

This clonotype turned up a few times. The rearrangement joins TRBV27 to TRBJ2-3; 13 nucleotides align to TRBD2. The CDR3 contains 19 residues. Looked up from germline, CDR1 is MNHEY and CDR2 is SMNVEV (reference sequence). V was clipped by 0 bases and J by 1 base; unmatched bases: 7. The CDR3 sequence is CASSLSGLAGRRGTDTQYF. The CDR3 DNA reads TGTGCCAGCAGTTTATCGGGACTAGCGGGGCGTCGGGGCACAGATACGCAGTATTTT.

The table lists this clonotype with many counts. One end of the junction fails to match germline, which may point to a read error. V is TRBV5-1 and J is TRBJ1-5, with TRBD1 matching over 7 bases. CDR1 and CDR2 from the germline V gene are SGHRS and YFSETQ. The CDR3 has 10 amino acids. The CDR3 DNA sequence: TGCGCCAGCCCCCGGGACAGATTTTATTTT. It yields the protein CASPRDRFYF.

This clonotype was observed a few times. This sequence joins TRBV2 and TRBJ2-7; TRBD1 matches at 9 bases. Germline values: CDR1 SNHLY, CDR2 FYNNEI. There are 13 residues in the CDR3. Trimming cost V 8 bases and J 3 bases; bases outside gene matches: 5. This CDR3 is CASGTGRGYEQYF. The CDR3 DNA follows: TGTGCCAGCGGGACAGGGAGAGGCTACGAGCAGTACTTC.

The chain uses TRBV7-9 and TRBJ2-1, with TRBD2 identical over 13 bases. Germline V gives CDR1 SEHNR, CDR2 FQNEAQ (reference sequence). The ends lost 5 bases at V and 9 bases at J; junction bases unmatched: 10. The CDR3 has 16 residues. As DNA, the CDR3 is TGTGCCAGCAGCCCACGGACTAGCGGGGGACCAAGTGAGCAGTTCTTC. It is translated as CASSPRTSGGPSEQFF. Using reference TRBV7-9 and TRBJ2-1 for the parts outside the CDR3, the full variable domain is DTGVSQNPRHKITKRGQNVTFRCDPISEHNRLYWYRQTLGQGPEFLTYFQNEAQLEKSRLLSDRFSAERPKGSFSTLEIQRTEQGDSAMYLCASSPRTSGGPSEQFFGPGTRLTVL.

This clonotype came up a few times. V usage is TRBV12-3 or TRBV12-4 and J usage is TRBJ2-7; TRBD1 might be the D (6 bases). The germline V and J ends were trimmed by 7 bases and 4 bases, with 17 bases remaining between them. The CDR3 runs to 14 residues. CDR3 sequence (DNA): TGTGCCAGCAAGGAACAGGGTAATTATTACGAGCAGTACTTC. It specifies CASKEQGNYYEQYF.

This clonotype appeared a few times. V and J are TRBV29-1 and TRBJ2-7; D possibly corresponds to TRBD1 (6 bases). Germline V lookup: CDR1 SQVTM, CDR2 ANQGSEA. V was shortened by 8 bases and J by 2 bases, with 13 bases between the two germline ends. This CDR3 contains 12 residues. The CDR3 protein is CSFRDIAYEQYF. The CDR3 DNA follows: TGCAGCTTCCGGGACATAGCCTACGAGCAGTACTTC.

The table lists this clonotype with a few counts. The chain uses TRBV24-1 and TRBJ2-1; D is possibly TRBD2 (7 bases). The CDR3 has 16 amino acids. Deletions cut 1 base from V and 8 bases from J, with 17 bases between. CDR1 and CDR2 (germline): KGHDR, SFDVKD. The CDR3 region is CATSDFRGASAYEQFF. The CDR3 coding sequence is TGTGCCACCAGTGATTTCCGGGGGGCCTCGGCGTATGAGCAGTTCTTC.

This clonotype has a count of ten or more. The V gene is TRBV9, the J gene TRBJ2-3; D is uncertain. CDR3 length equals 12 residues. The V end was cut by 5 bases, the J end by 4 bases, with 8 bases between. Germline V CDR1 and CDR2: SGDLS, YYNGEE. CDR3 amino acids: CASSAPADTQYF. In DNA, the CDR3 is TGTGCCAGCAGTGCCCCCGCAGATACGCAGTATTTT.

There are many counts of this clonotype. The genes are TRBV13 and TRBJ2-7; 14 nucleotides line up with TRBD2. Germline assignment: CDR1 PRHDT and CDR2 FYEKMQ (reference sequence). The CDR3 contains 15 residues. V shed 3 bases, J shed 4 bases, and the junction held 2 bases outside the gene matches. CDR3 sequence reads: CASSLGTSGRYEQYF. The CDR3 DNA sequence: TGTGCCAGCAGCTTGGGGACTAGCGGGAGATACGAGCAGTACTTC.

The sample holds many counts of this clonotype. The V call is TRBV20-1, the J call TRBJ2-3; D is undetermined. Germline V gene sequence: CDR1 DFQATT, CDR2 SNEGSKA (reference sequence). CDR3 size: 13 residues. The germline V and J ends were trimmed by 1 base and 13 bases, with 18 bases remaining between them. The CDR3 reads CSARGPPVANEYF. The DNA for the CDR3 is TGCAGTGCTAGAGGACCACCGGTCGCGAACGAGTATTTT.

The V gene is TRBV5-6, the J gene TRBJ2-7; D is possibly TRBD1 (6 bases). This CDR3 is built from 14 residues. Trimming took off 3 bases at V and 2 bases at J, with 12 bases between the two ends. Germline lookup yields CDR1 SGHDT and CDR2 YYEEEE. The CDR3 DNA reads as TGTGCCAGCAGCTCAGCAGGACAGACCTACGAGCAGTACTTC. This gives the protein CASSSAGQTYEQYF. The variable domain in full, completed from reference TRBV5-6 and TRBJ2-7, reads DAGVTQSPTHLIKTRGQQVTLRCSPKSGHDTVSWYQQALGQGPQFIFQYYEEEERQRGNFPDRFSGHQFPNYSSELNVNALLLGDSALYLCASSSAGQTYEQYFGPGTRLTVT.

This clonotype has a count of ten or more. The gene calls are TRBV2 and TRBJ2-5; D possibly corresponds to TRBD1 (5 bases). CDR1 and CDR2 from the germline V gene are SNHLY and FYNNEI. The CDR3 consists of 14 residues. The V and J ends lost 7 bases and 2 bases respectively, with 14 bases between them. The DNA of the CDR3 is TGTGCCAGCATCCTGGTAGGGGAACAAGAGACCCAGTACTTC. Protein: CASILVGEQETQYF.

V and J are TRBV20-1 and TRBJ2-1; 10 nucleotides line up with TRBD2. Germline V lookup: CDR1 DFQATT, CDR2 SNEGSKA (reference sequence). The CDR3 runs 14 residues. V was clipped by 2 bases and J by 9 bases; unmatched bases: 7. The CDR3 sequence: CSARSPTSGVEQFF. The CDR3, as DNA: TGCAGTGCTAGATCCCCAACTAGCGGGGTTGAGCAGTTCTTC.